The 17 T cell receptor beta chains presented below share a single source sample, sequenced in a study of T-cell reconstitution after alpha-beta-depleted transplantation in children. Unique molecular identifiers were used in preparing the TCRbeta library. TCRdb reprocessed the PCR reads with MiXCR, giving one entry per CDR3 protein. This table holds about 500,000 distinct CDR3 sequences, approximately 29% found once. Sample: PBMCs from the stem cell graft donor, taken from the stem cell graft. These receptor sequences come from a human donor who donated a stem cell graft to a child with aplastic anemia.

This clonotype has a handful of counts. The chain is built from TRBV6-5 and TRBJ2-2; TRBD2 matches 8 bases. Germline V gene lookup returns CDR1 MNHEY and CDR2 SVGAGI. CDR3 length: 15 residues. J was trimmed by 4 bases and V by 2 bases; bases with no gene match: 3. The CDR3 protein is CASSYPGTSTGELFF. CDR3 sequence (DNA): TGTGCCAGCAGTTACCCCGGGACTAGCACCGGGGAGCTGTTTTTT.

A remark on this clonotype: One end of the junction is discordant with germline, which a read error may explain. J is TRBJ2-1 and V is TRBV20-1; 8 bases fit TRBD2. The CDR3 has 19 amino acids. Germline CDR1 reads DFQATT; CDR2 reads SNEGSKA (reference sequence). CDR3 loop: CTARAPAGGRPWSYNEQFF. The CDR3 coding sequence is TGCACTGCTAGAGCCCCGGCGGGGGGCCGCCCGTGGTCCTACAATGAGCAGTTCTTC.

This clonotype was seen more than once but under ten times. V gene TRBV7-2 combines with J gene TRBJ2-5; 8 nucleotides match TRBD2. Germline V lookup: CDR1 SGHTA, CDR2 FQGNSA. Unmatched junction bases numbered 8, after V lost 5 bases and J lost 6 bases. CDR3 size: 14 residues. The CDR3 region has the DNA TGTGCCAGCAGCCTTACCGGGAGGGCCCAGACCCAGTACTTC. Translated, it gives CASSLTGRAQTQYF.

The gene calls are TRBV5-1 and TRBJ2-1, with 7 bases that match TRBD2. Germline assignment: CDR1 SGHRS and CDR2 YFSETQ. After removal of 0 bases from V and 5 bases from J, the junction contained 17 bases not matched to a gene. The CDR3 has 19 residues. For the CDR3, the DNA is TGCGCCAGCAGCTTGGCATTTTTGTCTAGCGGAATTAGGCACAATGAGCAGTTCTTC. It encodes CASSLAFLSSGIRHNEQFF.

This clonotype was detected only a few times. This chain uses TRBV4-1 with TRBJ2-1; possible D gene TRBD1, 5 bases. The CDR3 runs 16 residues. Trimming took off 4 bases at V and 4 bases at J, with 17 bases between the two ends. Germline CDR1 MGHRA, CDR2 YSYEKL. The CDR3 coding sequence is TGCGCCAGCAGCCCTACCAGGGTGTTTCAATACAATGAGCAGTTCTTC. This encodes CASSPTRVFQYNEQFF.

This clonotype was detected a few times. This chain's CDR3 is CATSSPEFGATNEKLFF. Here the CDR3 DNA reads TGTGCCACCAGCAGCCCAGAGTTTGGGGCAACTAATGAAAAACTGTTTTTT. The chain has TRBV15 and TRBJ1-4, with D unresolved. Trimming cost V 3 bases and J 0 bases, with 14 bases left between them. This CDR3 is 17 amino acids long. Germline lookup yields CDR1 LNHNV and CDR2 YYDKDF (reference sequence).

This clonotype was observed a few times. The V gene is TRBV19, the J gene TRBJ1-4, with D perhaps TRBD1 (5 bases). Trimming stripped 7 bases from V and 8 bases from J, with 17 bases between. CDR3 size: 14 residues. From germline, CDR1 is LNHDA and CDR2 SQIVND (reference sequence). CDR3: CASNNRDLREKLFF. The DNA of the CDR3 is TGTGCCAGTAATAACCGGGACCTACGAGAAAAACTGTTTTTT.

The V and J genes are TRBV9 and TRBJ2-3; 7 nucleotides agree with TRBD2. The V gene end was trimmed by 0 bases and the J gene end by 3 bases; junction bases not matched to a gene: 7. The CDR3 extends over 16 amino acids. Per the germline V gene, CDR1 is SGDLS and CDR2 is YYNGEE. The CDR3 sequence: CASSVAREANTDTQYF. The CDR3, as DNA: TGTGCCAGCAGCGTAGCTCGGGAGGCCAATACAGATACGCAGTATTTT.

The chain couples TRBV19 to TRBJ2-7; weak D call: TRBD1 (6 bases). This CDR3 contains 13 residues. V dropped 9 bases and J dropped 3 bases, with 15 bases sitting between them. Germline V gene data show CDR1 as LNHDA and CDR2 as SQIVND (reference sequence). The CDR3 DNA sequence: TGTGCCAGCCCCCGGGACACCAGCTACGAGCAGTACTTC. Its translation is CASPRDTSYEQYF.

This sequence joins TRBV11-2 and TRBJ2-3; TRBD2 aligns across 13 bases. The ends lost 6 bases at V and 0 bases at J; junction bases unmatched: 15. CDR1 is SGHAT and CDR2 is FQNNGV in the germline V gene. There are 20 residues in the CDR3. The CDR3 reads CASRLRAGTSGVPSTDTQYF. The CDR3 DNA is TGTGCCAGCAGGCTAAGGGCCGGGACTAGCGGGGTTCCGAGCACAGATACGCAGTATTTT.

The chain carries TRBV7-3 and TRBJ2-6; D is unclear. The CDR3 runs to 15 residues. Per germline, CDR1 SGHTA and CDR2 FQGTGA. Trimming took 0 bases from V and 2 from J, leaving 5 bases between them. CDR3 amino acids: CASSLTRTGANVLTF. CDR3 DNA: TGTGCCAGCAGCTTAACCAGAACTGGGGCCAACGTCCTGACTTTC.

The chain is built from TRBV10-3 and TRBJ1-2; D may be TRBD1 (6 bases). The V end was cut by 9 bases, the J end by 1 base, with 12 bases between. Germline V gene data show CDR1 as ENHRY and CDR2 as SYGVKD. This CDR3 has 13 residues. CDR3 loop: CAIKPGDNYGYTF. CDR3 sequence (DNA): TGTGCCATTAAACCAGGGGATAACTATGGCTACACCTTC.

A few counts support this clonotype. V usage is TRBV10-3 and J usage is TRBJ2-1; 9 bases are shared with TRBD2. From germline, CDR1 is ENHRY and CDR2 SYGVKD. J was trimmed by 0 bases and V by 5 bases; bases with no gene match: 14. This CDR3 is 19 amino acids long. The CDR3 loop reads CAISKLAGVSTYSYNEQFF. CDR3 bases: TGTGCCATCAGTAAATTAGCGGGAGTTTCGACCTACTCCTACAATGAGCAGTTCTTC.

Only a few counts were recorded for this clonotype. This chain joins TRBV12-3 or TRBV12-4 and TRBJ1-1, with D possibly TRBD1 on 6 matching bases. Between the trimmed V and J ends, which lost 6 bases and 2 bases, there was a span of 16 bases. The CDR3 length is 15 residues. The CDR3 loop is CASRLTGHLNTEAFF. CDR3 coding DNA: TGTGCCAGCAGGCTGACAGGCCACCTTAACACTGAAGCTTTCTTT.

The rearrangement uses TRBV6-2 or TRBV6-3 and TRBJ2-7; D is perhaps TRBD1 or TRBD2 (6 bases each). From germline, CDR1 is MNHEY and CDR2 SVGEGT. This CDR3 is built from 15 residues. Trimming shortened V by 0 bases and J by 4 bases, and 13 bases separated the two germline ends. CDR3 sequence: CASSYSRGTGYEQYV. The CDR3 bases are TGTGCCAGCAGTTACTCGAGGGGGACTGGGTACGAGCAGTACGTC.

The chain employs TRBV28 and TRBJ2-3, with D unclear. Trimming shortened V by 5 bases and J by 0 bases, and 15 bases separated the two germline ends. The CDR3 is 16 residues long. In germline, CDR1 is MDHEN, CDR2 SYDVKM. The CDR3 loop is CASSLGGRLSTDTQYF. The CDR3, as DNA: TGTGCCAGCAGTCTAGGCGGAAGGCTTAGCACAGATACGCAGTATTTT.

The J gene is TRBJ2-7, the V gene TRBV6-2 or TRBV6-3, with D unresolved. The CDR3 contains 11 residues. The V and J ends lost 10 bases and 0 bases respectively, with 7 bases between them. In germline, CDR1 is MNHEY, CDR2 SVGEGT. For the CDR3, the DNA is TGTGCCACCCAGAACTCCTACGAGCAGTACTTC. Protein sequence: CATQNSYEQYF.